The sequence of this T cell receptor beta chain was determined in a study of T cell clones after liver transplantation. Study overall: Apart from a few HCV-positive recipients, transplants were for non-autoimmune, non-viral reasons.

CD3+CD4+ and CD3+CD8+ cells were FACS-sorted from thawed unstimulated PBMCs. Libraries were prepared by immunoSEQ multiplex PCR; TCRdb keeps only in-frame clonotypes and omits some of them. The sample yields roughly 100,000 clones, around four fifths seen once. This CDR3 contains 15 residues. V was clipped by 3 bases and J by 0 bases, with 12 bases between them. Germline V lookup: CDR1 SQVTM, CDR2 ANQGSEA. Material: CD4+ T cells from blood, obtained before liver transplant. The receptor was derived from a human donor who received a liver transplant. The chain has TRBV29-1 and TRBJ1-5; TRBD1 is a possible D gene (5 bases). The CDR3, as DNA: TGCAGCGTTGAGGAGCAGGGTAATAGCAATCAGCCCCAGCATTTT. Its protein is CSVEEQGNSNQPQHF.